The 5 T cell receptor beta chains given below trace back to one sample, sequenced in a study of shared clonotypes between healthy human individuals. Clones were read by immunoSEQ multiplex PCR, and TCRdb kept only the in-frame ones, dropping some. The sample carries 2 million to 3 million clones, 93% recorded once. Sample: naive CD4+ T cells from PBMCs. Subset specified: CD45RA+ positively selected. The origin of the receptors is a young man in good health. Some clones in this sample may be carry-over from other donors' samples.

The J gene is TRBJ1-2, the V gene TRBV5-1, with D perhaps matching TRBD1 (5 bases). The length of the CDR3 is 15 residues. The V gene's germline CDR1 is SGHRS and CDR2 YFSETQ. Trimming cost V 4 bases and J 5 bases, with 18 bases left between them. The CDR3: CASSQVGTGYYGYTF. The CDR3 coding sequence is TGCGCCAGCAGCCAGGTCGGGACGGGTTATTATGGCTACACCTTC.

This clone appeared a single time. V is TRBV29-1 and J is TRBJ1-1; TRBD1 might be the D (6 bases). Trimming cost V 4 bases and J 3 bases, with 18 bases left between them. The CDR3 is 15 residues long. Germline assignment: CDR1 SQVTM and CDR2 ANQGSEA. The CDR3 DNA reads TGCAGCGTTGGGGGGGCAGGGGCCACCTACACTGAAGCTTTCTTT. It specifies CSVGGAGATYTEAFF.

This clone was observed a few times. Without the conserved terminal phenylalanine or tryptophan, this CDR3 likely stems from a read error. The limits of the CDR3 on the DNA are not certain, so only TCRdb's listed CDR3 is given. The V and J genes are TRBV7-9 and TRBJ1-3. CDR1 and CDR2 from the germline V gene are SEHNR and FQNEAQ (reference sequence). The CDR3 spans 12 amino acids, including both terminal residues. The CDR3 is CASSLTTELSSI.

Concerning this clone itself: This sample includes further DNA sequences coding for the same CDR3. The chain links TRBV28 to TRBJ1-4; TRBD1 matches 7 bases. Trimming at V came to 4 bases and at J to 8 bases, leaving 10 bases not matched to a gene. Germline CDR1 reads MDHEN; CDR2 reads SYDVKM. This CDR3 spans 15 amino acids. CDR3 loop: CASSSYTGEGEKLFF. In nucleotides, the CDR3 is TGTGCCAGCAGTTCCTATACAGGGGAAGGGGAAAAACTGTTTTTT.

This rearrangement joins TRBV7-9 to TRBJ1-5, with a tentative D call TRBD1 (6 bases). CDR3 length equals 15 residues. Deletions cut 5 bases from V and 6 bases from J, with 17 bases between. Germline assignment: CDR1 SEHNR and CDR2 FQNEAQ (reference sequence). The chain's CDR3 is CASSPGRGMSQPQHF. As DNA, the CDR3 is TGTGCCAGCAGCCCGGGGAGGGGGATGAGTCAGCCCCAGCATTTT.